This passage covers 2 T cell receptor beta chains from one sample sequenced in a study of blood T cell repertoires in COVID-19. Only in-frame clones appear in the TCRdb table, and some are missing; sequencing was by immunoSEQ multiplex PCR. The table lists about 38,000 clones, nearly 90% of them singletons. The source material was peripheral blood. The receptors originated from a man in his 60s with active or convalescent COVID-19.

CDR3 loop: CASSTRPGLGRSSYNEQFF. CDR3 DNA: TGCGCCAGCAGCACCCGCCCGGGACTAGGAAGGAGCTCCTACAATGAGCAGTTCTTC. The chain combines TRBV5-1 with TRBJ2-1; 8 bases map to TRBD2. The CDR3 loop spans 19 amino acids. CDR1 SGHRS and CDR2 YFSETQ come from the germline V gene. Trimming cost V 4 bases and J 0 bases; bases outside gene matches: 15.

The chain employs TRBV3-1 (or the pseudogene TRBV3-2) and TRBJ1-2; D is ambiguous. Germline assignment: CDR1 LGHDT and CDR2 YNNKEL (reference sequence). V was trimmed by 8 bases and J by 0 bases, leaving 7 bases between them. This CDR3 spans 12 amino acids. CDR3 nucleotides: TGTGCCAGCGGCAGCGCTAACTATGGCTACACCTTC. Translation: CASGSANYGYTF.